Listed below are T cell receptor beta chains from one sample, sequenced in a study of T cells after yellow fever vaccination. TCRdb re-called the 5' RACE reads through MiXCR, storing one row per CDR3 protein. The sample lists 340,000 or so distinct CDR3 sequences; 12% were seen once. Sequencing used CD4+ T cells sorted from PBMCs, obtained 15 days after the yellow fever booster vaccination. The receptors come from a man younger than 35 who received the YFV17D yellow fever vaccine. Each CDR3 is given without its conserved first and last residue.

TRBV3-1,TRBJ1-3,ASQTSAYGNTIY
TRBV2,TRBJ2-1,ASITGQGPYNEQF
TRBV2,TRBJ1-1,ASSEMRGTEAF
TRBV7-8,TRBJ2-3,ASSPKRVSGGIRDTQY
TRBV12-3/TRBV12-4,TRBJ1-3,ASSREMGNTIY
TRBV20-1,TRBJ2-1,SARRQARYNEQF
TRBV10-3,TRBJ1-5,AIAKANPNNQPQH
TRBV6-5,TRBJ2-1,ASSKRTGGDPPLNEQF
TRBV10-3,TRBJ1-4,AISDPTALGEKLF
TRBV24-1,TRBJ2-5,ATSDSGFQETQY
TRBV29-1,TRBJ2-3,SAGGDTQY
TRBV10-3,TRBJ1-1,AISEVATEAF
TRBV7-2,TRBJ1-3,AISEVAGNTIY
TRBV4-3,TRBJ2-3,ASSQDPGIDTQY
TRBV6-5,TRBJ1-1,ASSYSIAVMNTEAF
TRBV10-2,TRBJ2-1,ASSENSGAYNEQF
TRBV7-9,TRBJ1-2,ASSLYGYT
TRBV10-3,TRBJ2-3,AASAQGGTTDTQY
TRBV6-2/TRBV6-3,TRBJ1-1,ASGGLRAEAF
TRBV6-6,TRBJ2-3,ASRRPSSSTDTQY
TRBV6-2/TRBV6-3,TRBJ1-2,ATLLNYGYT
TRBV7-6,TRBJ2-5,ASSRSQETQY
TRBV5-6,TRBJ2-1,ASSLERGVSYNEQF
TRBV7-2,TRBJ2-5,ASSLRPRTGGGETQY
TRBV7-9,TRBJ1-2,ASSPGQGILTGGYT
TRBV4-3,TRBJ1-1,ASSQDRQGNRKAF
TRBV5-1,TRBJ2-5,ASSLQGWETQY
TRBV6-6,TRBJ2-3,ASRLQGNTDTQY
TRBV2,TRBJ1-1,ASRELEEAF
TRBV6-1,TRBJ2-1,ASSDGSPYKWGLFYNEQF
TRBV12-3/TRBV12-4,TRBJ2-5,ASSPRGQRRETQY
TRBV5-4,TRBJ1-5,ASSADRNQPQH
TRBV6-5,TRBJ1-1,ASSYALLNTEAF
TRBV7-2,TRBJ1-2,ASTESFIPLANYGYT
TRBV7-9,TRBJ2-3,ASTLAVSTDTQY
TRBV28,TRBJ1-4,ASTPGPSGGKLF
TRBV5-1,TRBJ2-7,ASSLGQVSYEQY
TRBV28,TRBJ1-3,ASRPSSSGNTIY
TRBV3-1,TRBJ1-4,ASNSAGEKLF
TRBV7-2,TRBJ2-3,ASSRQGPLTDTQY
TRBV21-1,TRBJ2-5,ASSLPNRDSEQETQY
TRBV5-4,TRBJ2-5,ASSTGTSEETQY
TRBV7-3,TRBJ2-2,ASSLEATGGELF
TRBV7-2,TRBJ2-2,ASSYAGTQASNTGELF